The T cell receptor (beta chain) described here comes from a study of regulatory T cells in long-lasting Graves disease. Study-level findings and limits: Preferential use of TRBV28, TRBJ1-2 and TRBJ2-5 was seen in persistent disease. Between persistent patients, a few thousand public clonotypes were shared, exceeding the roughly 940 shared between new patients. Blood alone, not thyroid tissue, was studied.

This clonotype was seen a single time. Its antigen remains unknown. Arm-PCR of CDR3 regions and iRepertoire HTBI primers were the basis on which TCR beta libraries were built. TCRdb analysed the multiplex PCR reads with MiXCR anew, one entry per CDR3 protein. The sample includes around 400,000 distinct CDR3 sequences, roughly 25% of them seen just once. Looked up from germline, CDR1 is DFQATT and CDR2 is SNEGSKA (reference sequence). This CDR3 region has 14 residues. The J segment lost 5 bases and the V segment lost 6 bases, leaving 11 bases of the junction unmatched. As to time point: persistent/refractory GD, antithyroid drugs over 5 years with positive TRAb. The authors made the TCR library using RNA they extracted from PBMCs. EDTA tubes received approximately 9 milliliters of drawn peripheral blood.

The V call is TRBV20-1, the J call TRBJ2-7; TRBD1 matches at 9 bases. The sequence was obtained from a woman between 35 and 50 years old with Graves disease. The starting material was peripheral blood mononuclear cells (PBMCs), obtained when the disease was refractory, from a patient treated with antithyroid drugs. The CDR3 protein is CSARSGTGSHEQYF. CDR3 DNA: TGCAGTGCGCGATCCGGGACAGGGTCCCACGAGCAGTACTTC.